This T cell receptor beta chain derives from a study of T cell repertoires in cytomegalovirus infection. Study background: Public TCR beta signatures provided an indication of both CMV infection and a matching HLA type. Broader study findings: Within the response measured ex vivo, HLA-C-restricted CMV-specific TCR beta clonotypes were dominant.

TCRdb recomputed calls from the reads with MiXCR, one row per CDR3 protein. The repertoire holds about 700,000 distinct CDR3 sequences, 30% to 40% seen once, with 15% to 20% in the top ten. Only a few counts were recorded for this clonotype. Its antigen is currently unknown. The CDR3 contains 15 residues. The germline CDR1 and CDR2 sequences are DFQATT and SNEGSKA (reference sequence). V lost 6 bases to trimming and J lost 5 bases; unmatched junction nucleotides: 8. This clonotype was obtained from a human donor in good health (CMV status not recorded). Some clones in this sample may be carry-over from other donors' samples. The chain uses TRBV20-1 and TRBJ2-3; TRBD2 matches at 13 bases. The sequencing used cultured PBMCs, collected from culture after CMV antigen stimulation. This chain's CDR3 is CSATKTSGGIDTQYF. In DNA form, the CDR3 reads TGCAGTGCAACAAAGACTAGCGGGGGGATAGATACGCAGTATTTT.